These 21 T cell receptor beta chains came from one sample sequenced in a study of response to subunit inactivated influenza vaccine. Each CDR3 protein gets one entry after TCRdb re-called the RT-PCR reads with MiXCR. Counted here are roughly 790,000 distinct CDR3 sequences, around 21% occurring once; the ten biggest clones make up about a tenth. The specimen was PBMCs from blood, collected 5 to 6 days after vaccination. Every receptor here comes from a man aged 45-60 years who received an inactivated influenza vaccine.

This clonotype was picked up many times. Here the CDR3 DNA reads TGTGCCAGCAGTTCTACAGGGAATTCAGGGCAAGCTTTCTTT. Residues: CASSSTGNSGQAFF. The V gene is TRBV12-3 or TRBV12-4, the J gene TRBJ1-1; a possible D gene is TRBD1 (6 bases). Trimming left V 4 bases short and J 9 bases short, with 18 bases between. The CDR3 is 14 residues long.

This clonotype was counted a few times. V is TRBV5-1 and J is TRBJ2-3; D is undetermined. CDR1 and CDR2 from the germline V gene are SGHRS and YFSETQ. The CDR3 has 15 residues. The V and J ends lost 6 bases and 3 bases respectively, with 17 bases between them. The CDR3 loop reads CASNPRAERTDTQYF. The CDR3 coding sequence is TGCGCCAGCAACCCACGGGCAGAGAGGACAGATACGCAGTATTTT.

This sequence joins TRBV5-2 and TRBJ1-1; the DNA was not used to check the table's D call, TRBD1. TRBV5-2 is described as a pseudogene. The CDR3 extends over 15 amino acids. CDR3 nucleotide sequence: TGTGCCAGCAGCTCAGAAGGGACAGGGAGGAGTGAAGCTTTCTTT. This gives the protein CASSSEGTGRSEAFF.

The V call is TRBV27, the J call TRBJ2-3; the D is unclear. Germline CDR1 reads MNHEY; CDR2 reads SMNVEV (reference sequence). CDR3 length: 13 residues. The V end lost 5 bases, the J end lost 5 bases, and 11 bases lay between the germline ends. CDR3 coding DNA: TGTGCCAGCAGTGCACCGTACGTAGATACGCAGTATTTT. Translating gives CASSAPYVDTQYF.

V usage is TRBV12-3 or TRBV12-4 and J usage is TRBJ2-7; the D is unclear. V lost 5 bases to trimming and J lost 6 bases, with 11 bases between them. CDR3 length: 12 residues. The CDR3 loop is CASSRTVTEQYF. CDR3 coding DNA: TGTGCCAGCAGTCGGACGGTTACCGAGCAGTACTTC.

The V call is TRBV24-1, the J call TRBJ2-2; D uncertain. V was pared by 4 bases and J by 0 bases, with 2 bases between. Germline values: CDR1 KGHDR, CDR2 SFDVKD. The CDR3 length is 13 residues. CDR3 sequence (DNA): TGTGCCACCAGTGACACGAACACCGGGGAGCTGTTTTTT. As protein: CATSDTNTGELFF.

The table lists this clonotype with a few counts. This sequence joins TRBV11-2 and TRBJ1-1; no clear D. Trimming removed 3 bases from V and 3 bases from J, with 11 bases in between. CDR1 and CDR2 (germline): SGHAT, FQNNGV. The CDR3 is 14 residues long. Here the CDR3 DNA reads TGTGCCAGCAGCTTGAGAGAGGTTCACACTGAAGCTTTCTTT. Translating it yields CASSLREVHTEAFF.

This clonotype was observed a few times. The chain links TRBV7-9 to TRBJ2-1; D possibly corresponds to TRBD2 (6 bases). Germline CDR1 SEHNR, CDR2 FQNEAQ (reference sequence). V lost 5 bases and J 8 bases, leaving 19 bases between the germline ends. There are 15 residues in the CDR3. Written as DNA, the CDR3 is TGTGCCAGCAGCGCACGGCGGGGTGGGTTCGATGAGCAGTTCTTC. As protein: CASSARRGGFDEQFF. Filled out from reference TRBV7-9 and TRBJ2-1, the complete variable domain reads DTGVSQNPRHKITKRGQNVTFRCDPISEHNRLYWYRQTLGQGPEFLTYFQNEAQLEKSRLLSDRFSAERPKGSFSTLEIQRTEQGDSAMYLCASSARRGGFDEQFFGPGTRLTVL.

This clonotype was detected a few times. The CDR3: CASSAGTGMLEAFF. In DNA form, the CDR3 reads TGCGCCAGCAGTGCCGGGACAGGGATGTTGGAAGCTTTCTTT. The chain couples TRBV5-1 to TRBJ1-1; 9 positions match TRBD1. Unmatched junction bases numbered 10, after V lost 5 bases and J lost 8 bases. Germline values: CDR1 SGHRS, CDR2 YFSETQ. This CDR3 spans 14 amino acids.

This clonotype was seen many times. The gene calls are TRBV29-1 and TRBJ2-7; maybe TRBD2 (6 bases). V was cut by 2 bases and J by 3 bases, with 11 bases left in between. The V gene's germline CDR1 is SQVTM and CDR2 ANQGSEA. The CDR3 consists of 13 residues. The CDR3 nucleotides read TGCAGCGTTGAATTCGGGGGAAGCTACGAGCAGTACTTC. This sequence encodes CSVEFGGSYEQYF.

The V gene is TRBV25-1, the J gene TRBJ2-2, with 10 bases lining up with TRBD2. CDR1 is MGHDK, CDR2 SYGVNS, per germline. The CDR3 consists of 14 residues. The V and J ends lost 8 bases and 7 bases, in that order; junction bases with no gene match: 7. The CDR3 nucleotides are TGTGCCAGCCGGGCTAGCGGGAGTGGCGGGGAGCTGTTTTTT. This codes for CASRASGSGGELFF.

In its sample, this clonotype was seen many times. The germline gene is not matched at one end of the junction; a read error may be the cause. The rearrangement links TRBV5-1 to TRBJ2-5, with unresolved D. CDR3 length equals 14 residues. Germline V gene sequence: CDR1 SGHRS, CDR2 YFSETQ. The chain's CDR3 is CASSLGRFQETQYF. The CDR3, as DNA: TGTGCCAGCAGCTTAGGCAGGTTCCAAGAGACCCAGTACTTC.

This clonotype was seen a few times. This chain uses TRBV12-3 or TRBV12-4 with TRBJ2-3; 8 bases line up with TRBD2. The CDR3 sequence is 15 residues long. The V and J ends lost 3 bases and 6 bases, in that order; junction bases with no gene match: 8. The CDR3 reads CASSLSGGPGDTQYF. Written as DNA, the CDR3 is TGTGCCAGCAGTTTGTCGGGAGGGCCGGGGGATACGCAGTATTTT.

The chain is built from TRBV12-3 or TRBV12-4 and TRBJ1-2; 7 bases are shared with TRBD1. V lost 8 bases, J lost 0 bases, and 6 bases stayed unmatched. The length of the CDR3 is 14 residues. The DNA of the CDR3 is TGTGCCAGCCAAGCAGGGACAGCTAACTATGGCTACACCTTC. It translates to CASQAGTANYGYTF.

The rearrangement links TRBV6-2 or TRBV6-3 to TRBJ2-3; TRBD1 matches 9 bases. Germline loops: CDR1 MNHEY, CDR2 SVGEGT. J was trimmed by 7 bases and V by 5 bases; bases with no gene match: 10. The CDR3 has 15 amino acids. Here the CDR3 DNA reads TGTGCCAGCAGTCTAGGGGGGACAGGGAGAAATACGCAGTATTTT. Translated, it gives CASSLGGTGRNTQYF.

This clonotype was counted only a few times. J is TRBJ2-1 and V is TRBV28; 14 bases are a match to TRBD2. This CDR3 is 13 amino acids long. Germline values: CDR1 MDHEN, CDR2 SYDVKM. The junction had 5 bases not matched to a gene; V was cut back by 10 bases and J by 9 bases. The CDR3 protein is CAIGLAGGSEQFF. CDR3 DNA sequence: TGTGCCATAGGACTAGCGGGAGGTAGTGAGCAGTTCTTC.

The J gene is TRBJ1-5, the V gene TRBV4-2; D is unresolved. V lost 3 bases to trimming and J lost 2 bases, with 8 bases between them. Per the germline V gene, CDR1 is LGHNA and CDR2 is YNFKEQ. The CDR3 has 14 amino acids. The CDR3 nucleotides are TGTGCCAGCAGCCAGGGTATAGGCAATCAGCCCCAGCATTTT. Translating gives CASSQGIGNQPQHF.

The chain links TRBV7-2 to TRBJ2-1, with a possible D match to TRBD2 (5 bases). Deletions cut 5 bases from V and 6 bases from J, with 20 bases between. Germline lookup yields CDR1 SGHTA and CDR2 FQGNSA. The CDR3 has 16 amino acids. DNA of the CDR3: TGTGCCAGCAGCCCCCGACTACTCCACTCCGTCAATGAGCAGTTCTTC. This gives the protein CASSPRLLHSVNEQFF.

This clonotype was seen more than once but under ten times. The V gene is TRBV12-3 or TRBV12-4, the J gene TRBJ1-3; D is undetermined. CDR3 length: 16 amino acids. Trimming removed 1 base from V and 0 bases from J, with 10 bases in between. The CDR3 sequence: CASSLVQTSSGNTIYF. CDR3 DNA sequence: TGTGCCAGCAGTTTAGTTCAGACCAGCTCTGGAAACACCATATATTTT.

A few counts support this clonotype. The chain joins TRBV24-1 to TRBJ2-7; D is possibly TRBD2 (6 bases). The CDR3 length is 13 residues. Germline V lookup: CDR1 KGHDR, CDR2 SFDVKD. V lost 3 bases and J lost 4, with 9 bases in between. The CDR3 DNA sequence: TGTGCCACCAGTGATAGGAGGGGATACGAGCAGTACTTC. This codes for CATSDRRGYEQYF.

This clonotype has more than one count but fewer than ten. The CDR3 spells CASSQDRLAGVGETQYF. The CDR3 DNA sequence: TGTGCCAGCAGCCAAGATCGGCTAGCGGGAGTTGGAGAGACCCAGTACTTC. The chain combines TRBV3-1 with TRBJ2-5, with TRBD2 matching over 10 bases. The CDR3 loop spans 17 amino acids. V shed 0 bases and J 4 bases; nucleotides not matched to a gene: 8. From germline, CDR1 is LGHDT and CDR2 YNNKEL (reference sequence).